Listed below are T cell receptor beta chains from one sample, sequenced in a study of T cell responses to AZD1222 COVID-19 vaccine. Profiled with immunoSEQ multiplex PCR; TCRdb holds only in-frame clones, not every one. This table holds around 170,000 clones, about 93% found once. This sample comprised peripheral blood, obtained 28 days after the second AZD1222 dose. The origin of the receptors is an adult who received the AZD1222 COVID-19 vaccine. Each CDR3 is given with its conserved first and last residue. A D gene is named only where the DNA matches it firmly. A clone size is listed for some rows: how often the clone was seen (once, few, many), or a class if it is expanded.

TRBJ1-1,-,-,TRBV6-5,CASRGPNTEAFF,TGTGCCAGCAGGGGGCCGAACACTGAAGCTTTCTTT
TRBJ1-5,-,TRBD1,TRBV28,CASYPGGTGNQPQHF,TGTGCCAGCTATCCAGGGGGCACCGGCAATCAGCCCCAGCATTTT
TRBJ2-3,-,-,TRBV7-3,CASSLSGLGTDTQYF,TGTGCCAGCAGCTTAAGCGGGCTGGGCACAGATACGCAGTATTTT
TRBJ2-3,once,TRBD2,TRBV9,CASSTLTSGTDTQYF,TGTGCCAGCAGCACTCTGACTAGCGGCACAGATACGCAGTATTTT
TRBJ2-2,-,-,TRBV27,CASSFSGVTGELFF,TGTGCCAGCAGTTTCTCCGGGGTCACCGGGGAGCTGTTTTTT
TRBJ1-1,-,-,TRBV7-9,CASSLDVKATEAFF,TGTGCCAGCAGCTTAGACGTCAAGGCCACTGAAGCTTTCTTT
TRBJ2-1,-,TRBD1,TRBV7-8,CASSIGQAWGNEQFF,TGTGCCAGCAGTATAGGACAGGCCTGGGGCAATGAGCAGTTCTTC
TRBJ2-7,-,-,TRBV28,CASSLLPRPVTGSYEQYF,TGTGCCAGCAGTTTATTGCCCCGCCCGGTGACAGGATCCTACGAGCAGTACTTC
TRBJ2-4,-,TRBD2,TRBV4-3,CASSRSLAGGLIAKNIQYF,TGCGCCAGCAGCCGTTCACTAGCGGGGGGATTAATAGCCAAAAACATTCAGTACTTC
TRBJ2-3,-,-,TRBV25-1,CASADSPPWDTQYF,TGTGCCAGCGCTGACAGCCCCCCGTGGGATACGCAGTATTTT
TRBJ1-6,-,-,TRBV7-2,CASSSLWYNSPLHF,TGTGCCAGCAGCTCACTTTGGTATAATTCACCCCTCCACTTT
TRBJ2-5,-,TRBD2,TRBV4-2,CASSQDREGQETQYF,TGTGCCAGCAGCCAAGATCGGGAGGGCCAAGAGACCCAGTACTTC
TRBJ1-1,-,-,TRBV18,CASSPGAGTEAFF,TGTGCCAGCTCACCTGGGGCAGGTACTGAAGCTTTCTTT
TRBJ1-2,-,TRBD1,TRBV3-1/TRBV3-2,CASSLGQGSGGYTF,TGTGCCAGCAGCCTCGGACAGGGTTCAGGTGGCTACACCTTC
TRBJ1-6,-,TRBD1,TRBV28,CASSFGTGFPLHF,TGTGCCAGCAGTTTTGGGACAGGGTTCCCCCTCCACTTT
TRBJ1-2,-,-,TRBV13,CASSLRVGLGNDGYTF,TGTGCCAGCAGCTTAAGGGTTGGCCTAGGTAACGATGGCTACACCTTC
TRBJ2-4,-,-,TRBV28,CASSPGTPSIQYF,TGTGCCAGCAGTCCCGGGACCCCCAGCATTCAGTACTTC
TRBJ2-7,once,TRBD1,TRBV5-1,CASSRGTGEGEQYF,TGCGCCAGCAGTAGGGGGACAGGGGAAGGCGAGCAGTACTTC
TRBJ1-1,-,-,TRBV5-6,CASSLGGRSGGGTEAFF,TGTGCCAGCAGCTTAGGAGGACGGTCCGGGGGAGGGACTGAAGCTTTCTTT
TRBJ2-3,-,TRBD1,TRBV7-3,CASSRPGTGSDTQYF,TGTGCCAGCAGCAGACCCGGGACAGGGTCAGATACGCAGTATTTT
TRBJ1-4,-,-,TRBV12-3/TRBV12-4,CASSLGEKLFF,TGTGCCAGCAGTTTGGGGGAAAAACTGTTTTTT
TRBJ2-1,-,-,TRBV21-1,CASSRPGLAGNTEQFF,TGTGCCAGCAGCAGACCGGGACTAGCGGGAAATACTGAGCAGTTCTTC
TRBJ2-7,-,-,TRBV2,CASSVDWGGSYEQYF,TGTGCCAGCTCAGTGGATTGGGGAGGATCCTACGAGCAGTACTTC
TRBJ2-7,-,-,TRBV4-1,CASSQMGGVGSYEQYF,TGCGCCAGCAGCCAAATGGGGGGAGTTGGGTCCTACGAGCAGTACTTC
TRBJ1-5,-,-,TRBV11-2,CASSPSGGGGNQPQHF,TGTGCCAGCAGCCCCAGTGGGGGAGGAGGCAATCAGCCCCAGCATTTT
TRBJ2-3,-,-,TRBV13,CASSLGVAVGRDTQYF,TGTGCCAGCAGCTTAGGGGTAGCGGTAGGCAGGGATACGCAGTATTTT
TRBJ1-2,once,-,TRBV20-1,CSAYAGGGYTF,TGCAGTGCGTATGCTGGTGGTGGCTACACCTTC
TRBJ1-1,-,-,TRBV11-2,CASSLDSGPGRSGTEAFF,TGTGCCAGCAGCTTAGATAGCGGTCCGGGACGCAGCGGCACTGAAGCTTTCTTT
TRBJ2-5,-,-,TRBV5-6,CASVRGAEETQYF,TGTGCCAGCGTTAGGGGGGCGGAAGAGACCCAGTACTTC
TRBJ2-1,once,-,TRBV6-1,CASSEGANEQFF,TGTGCCAGCAGTGAAGGGGCGAATGAGCAGTTCTTC
TRBJ1-2,-,-,TRBV2,CASRSQDRGGYTF,TGTGCCAGCAGGTCTCAGGACAGAGGGGGCTACACCTTC
TRBJ2-2,-,TRBD1,TRBV7-9,CASSAQGANTGELFF,TGTGCCAGCAGCGCACAGGGGGCTAATACCGGGGAGCTGTTTTTT
TRBJ1-3,-,-,TRBV9,CASSPTPIEGNTIYF,TGTGCCAGCAGCCCCACCCCGATAGAGGGAAACACCATATATTTT
TRBJ1-1,-,-,TRBV18,CASSPMGGAGLNTEAFF,TGTGCCAGCTCACCAATGGGGGGGGCAGGACTGAACACTGAAGCTTTCTTT
TRBJ2-3,-,TRBD1,TRBV19,CASSVTGGADTQYF,TGTGCCAGTAGTGTCACAGGGGGCGCAGATACGCAGTATTTT
TRBJ2-2,-,-,TRBV5-1,CASTLGLVDTGELFF,TGCGCCAGCACCCTTGGGCTAGTAGACACCGGGGAGCTGTTTTTT
TRBJ2-1,once,TRBD2,TRBV4-1,CASSQVTSGNNEQFF,TGCGCCAGCAGCCAAGTCACTAGCGGCAACAATGAGCAGTTCTTC
TRBJ1-2,-,-,TRBV19,CASSRDTNYGYTF,TGTGCCAGTAGTAGGGACACGAACTATGGCTACACCTTC
TRBJ2-1,few,-,TRBV28,CASRLETSSSYNEQFF,TGTGCCAGCAGGCTCGAGACTAGTAGCTCCTACAATGAGCAGTTCTTC
TRBJ1-1,-,-,TRBV12-3/TRBV12-4,CASTTLDYTEAFF,TGTGCCAGCACCACTCTGGATTACACTGAAGCTTTCTTT
TRBJ1-2,-,-,TRBV2,CASSEGAGEGYTF,TGTGCCAGCAGTGAGGGGGCAGGGGAAGGCTACACCTTC
TRBJ2-3,-,-,TRBV5-4,CASTAQSGTDTQYF,TGTGCCAGCACCGCCCAATCCGGCACAGATACGCAGTATTTT
TRBJ2-2,-,-,TRBV5-1,CASSLWGLNTGELFF,TGCGCCAGCAGCTTGTGGGGGCTGAACACCGGGGAGCTGTTTTTT
TRBJ1-1,-,-,TRBV5-1,CASSPAGIRRGFF,TGCGCCAGCAGCCCCGCGGGGATACGGAGGGGCTTCTTT
TRBJ1-3,-,-,TRBV6-4,CASSDVLMISGNTIYF,TGTGCCAGCAGTGACGTACTGATGATCTCTGGAAACACCATATATTTT
TRBJ1-1,-,TRBD1,TRBV18,CASSRGTGHMNTEAFF,TGTGCCAGCTCACGCGGGACAGGGCACATGAACACTGAAGCTTTCTTT
TRBJ2-2,-,TRBD1,TRBV6-5,CASSYSLGGNTGELFF,TGTGCCAGCAGTTACTCGTTAGGGGGCAACACCGGGGAGCTGTTTTTT
TRBJ2-6,few,-,TRBV18,CASSPQPPTRLANVLTF,TGTGCCAGCTCACCACAACCTCCGACACGGCTGGCCAACGTCCTGACTTTC
TRBJ2-7,-,-,TRBV29-1,CSVVPAGFVDEQYF,TGCAGCGTTGTCCCGGCAGGCTTCGTCGACGAGCAGTACTTC
TRBJ1-1,-,TRBD1,TRBV4-2,CASSPRTGDTEAFF,TGTGCCAGCAGCCCCAGGACAGGGGACACTGAAGCTTTCTTT
TRBJ1-5,-,-,TRBV6-5,CASSYSLGGSQPQHF,TGTGCCAGCAGTTACTCTTTGGGGGGAAGTCAGCCCCAGCATTTT
TRBJ2-4,-,-,TRBV2,CASSELRDNIQYF,TGTGCCAGCAGTGAGCTTCGGGACAACATTCAGTACTTC
TRBJ1-6,-,-,TRBV9,CASSVAAGLSPLHF,TGTGCCAGCAGCGTAGCGGCAGGGTTATCACCCCTCCACTTT
TRBJ2-5,-,TRBD1,TRBV2,CASMEDRGYQETQYF,TGTGCCAGCATGGAGGACAGGGGCTACCAAGAGACCCAGTACTTC
TRBJ1-1,once,-,TRBV4-2,CASSQVGDGEAFF,TGTGCCAGCAGCCAAGTGGGGGATGGTGAAGCTTTCTTT
TRBJ2-1,-,-,TRBV3-1/TRBV3-2,CASSQQLGHNEQFF,TGTGCCAGCAGCCAACAGCTAGGACACAATGAGCAGTTCTTC
TRBJ1-4,-,-,TRBV6-5,CASSYSGTSNEKLFF,TGTGCCAGCAGTTATTCCGGGACCTCGAATGAAAAACTGTTTTTT
TRBJ2-5,once,TRBD2,TRBV6-5,CASRRGVQETQYF,TGTGCCAGCAGACGGGGGGTCCAAGAGACCCAGTACTTC
TRBJ1-6,-,-,TRBV3-1/TRBV3-2,CASSRQAYNSPLHF,TGTGCCAGCAGCCGACAGGCCTATAATTCACCCCTCCACTTT